This record concerns one T cell receptor beta chain sequence. The V gene end was trimmed by 9 bases and the J gene end by 0 bases; junction bases not matched to a gene: 4. This CDR3 region has 14 residues. CDR1 is SNHLY and CDR2 is FYNNEI in the germline V gene. This sample is part of a study of blood T cell repertoires in COVID-19. For the study at large: Acute-phase and convalescent COVID-19 samples originated in the United States, Italy and Spain. T cells, B-cell-depleted T cells, or PBMCs supplied cDNA or gDNA.

In the original processing: Counts of nucleated cells, estimated from reference gene primer amplification, were obtained. This table comes from immunoSEQ multiplex PCR, and its TCRdb copy is limited to in-frame clones, with some not included. The V and J calls and clone size are taken from that table; D and trimming were inferred from the DNA. The data show 250,000 to 300,000 clones, 75% to 90% seen once. V and J are TRBV2 and TRBJ2-3; 9 nucleotides align to TRBD2. This TCR came from a man in his fifties with acute or convalescent COVID-19. Sequencing was done on a sample of peripheral blood. The CDR3 DNA follows: TGTGCCAGTTTTAGCGGGAGAAGCACAGATACGCAGTATTTT. Its translation: CASFSGRSTDTQYF. Full variable domain (outside the CDR3, taken from reference TRBV2 and TRBJ2-3): EPEVTQTPSHQVTQMGQEVILRCVPISNHLYFYWYRQILGQKVEFLVSFYNNEISEKSEIFDDQFSVERPDGSNFTLKIRSTKLEDSAMYFCASFSGRSTDTQYFGPGTRLTVL.